Each of the 22 T cell receptor beta chains below was sequenced from the same sample in a study of radiotherapy plus CTLA-4 blockade in lung cancer. Profiled with immunoSEQ multiplex PCR; TCRdb holds only in-frame clones, not every one. The profile shows over 85,000 clones, roughly four fifths of them singletons. Specimen: peripheral blood, collected from a patient treated with radiotherapy plus ipilimumab. These receptors all come from a human donor with non-small cell lung cancer that progressed on radiotherapy plus ipilimumab.

The V and J genes are TRBV7-9 and TRBJ2-1; D may be TRBD2 (6 bases). Germline lookup yields CDR1 SEHNR and CDR2 FQNEAQ (reference sequence). The CDR3 contains 13 residues. Trimming took off 5 bases at V and 10 bases at J, with 15 bases between the two ends. The CDR3 DNA reads as TGTGCCAGCAGCCCTGGGAGTAGCGGCGAGCAGTTCTTC. It translates to CASSPGSSGEQFF.

This clone was counted a few times. The chain has TRBV4-1 and TRBJ1-1, with unresolved D. The CDR3 totals 13 residues. The germline CDR1 and CDR2 sequences are MGHRA and YSYEKL. The V end lost 4 bases, the J end lost 7 bases, and 13 bases lay between the germline ends. The CDR3 region has the DNA TGCGCCAGCAGCCCCCTAGGGCTCAGTGAAGCTTTCTTT. Translation: CASSPLGLSEAFF.

The genes are TRBV6-1 and TRBJ2-7, with 8 bases fitting TRBD2. This CDR3 comprises 15 residues. Germline CDR1 MNHNS, CDR2 SASEGT. Germline trimming cut 1 base from V and 2 bases from J; bases unmatched to any gene: 4. Here the CDR3 reads CASSEVSGVTYEQYF. The CDR3 DNA is TGTGCCAGCAGTGAAGTTAGCGGGGTCACCTACGAGCAGTACTTC.

The chain uses TRBV7-2 and TRBJ1-2; D ambiguous. CDR1 and CDR2 (germline): SGHTA, FQGNSA. The CDR3 is 14 amino acids. V dropped 1 base and J dropped 3 bases, with 9 bases sitting between them. Here the CDR3 DNA reads TGTGCCAGCAGCTTAGGCCCAGCGGACTATGGCTACACCTTC. This translates into CASSLGPADYGYTF.

The chain joins TRBV7-9 to TRBJ2-3; TRBD1 agrees at 10 bases. The junction had 3 bases not matched to a gene; V was cut back by 4 bases and J by 5 bases. Germline V lookup: CDR1 SEHNR, CDR2 FQNEAQ (reference sequence). This CDR3 comprises 14 residues. This CDR3 is CASSSGQGGDTQYF. The CDR3 DNA is TGTGCCAGCAGCTCAGGACAGGGGGGAGATACGCAGTATTTT.

This clone came up once. The chain combines TRBV11-2 with TRBJ2-7; 12 bases agree with TRBD1. The CDR3 extends over 15 amino acids. V was clipped by 5 bases and J by 9 bases; unmatched bases: 11. The germline V gene encodes CDR1 SGHAT and CDR2 FQNNGV. CDR3 DNA: TGTGCCAGCAGCCCGGGGACAGGGGGCCTAAGACGGCAGTACTTC. Residues: CASSPGTGGLRRQYF.

The chain is built from TRBV11-2 and TRBJ2-5; TRBD2 matches at 8 bases. The trim removed 5 bases at V and 4 bases at J, leaving 12 bases unmatched. The CDR3 covers 16 residues. In germline, CDR1 is SGHAT, CDR2 FQNNGV. Written as DNA, the CDR3 is TGTGCCAGCAGCCCCCCCACGGGAGGGGAAGGAGAGACCCAGTACTTC. It is translated as CASSPPTGGEGETQYF.

This clone has a handful of counts. The gene calls are TRBV10-3 and TRBJ1-1; no firm D call. CDR1 is ENHRY, CDR2 SYGVKD, per germline. The CDR3 has 13 residues. V lost 7 bases, J lost 0 bases, and 9 bases lay in between. The CDR3: CAITVGLNTEAFF. CDR3 in DNA: TGTGCCATCACCGTGGGGTTGAACACTGAAGCTTTCTTT.

The chain recombines TRBV6-1 with TRBJ2-3; D not certain. V shed 4 bases and J shed 7 bases, with 15 bases lying between them. Germline values: CDR1 MNHNS, CDR2 SASEGT. CDR3 length: 14 amino acids. The CDR3 loop is CASSAGSPSNTQYF. In nucleotides, the CDR3 is TGTGCCAGCAGTGCCGGGTCCCCTTCCAATACGCAGTATTTT.

This sequence joins TRBV6-1 and TRBJ2-7; 10 bases agree with TRBD1. CDR1 and CDR2 from the germline V gene are MNHNS and SASEGT. Germline trimming cut 5 bases from V and 6 bases from J; bases unmatched to any gene: 4. This CDR3 has 13 amino acids. For the CDR3, the DNA is TGTGCCAGCAGTTTGGACAGGGGGGGCGAGCAGTACGTC. Translating gives CASSLDRGGEQYV.

This sequence joins TRBV5-1 and TRBJ2-3; 14 bases align to TRBD2. The CDR3 spans 15 residues. J gave up 5 bases and V 4 bases, and 3 bases lay outside the gene matches. CDR1 SGHRS and CDR2 YFSETQ come from the germline V gene. CDR3 sequence: CASSPGLAGGDTQYF. DNA for the CDR3: TGCGCCAGCAGCCCAGGACTAGCGGGAGGAGATACGCAGTATTTT.

The rearrangement joins TRBV5-4 to TRBJ2-5; D is ambiguous. The CDR3 contains 13 residues. The germline gives CDR1 SGHNT, CDR2 YYREEE (reference sequence). Trimming stripped 2 bases from V and 5 bases from J, with 10 bases between. CDR3 region: CASSFGTVETQYF. The CDR3 region has the DNA TGTGCCAGCAGCTTCGGTACGGTTGAGACCCAGTACTTC.

The CDR3 coding sequence is TGTGCCAGCAACATCGCTTCGGGGGGGGCTTTCTTT. Encoded protein: CASNIASGGAFF. V and J are TRBV2 and TRBJ1-1, with D perhaps matching TRBD1 (5 bases). This CDR3 is built from 12 residues. Trimming took 7 bases from V and 11 from J, leaving 17 bases between them. Germline V CDR1 and CDR2: SNHLY, FYNNEI.

The chain couples TRBV5-1 to TRBJ1-6; TRBD1 agrees at 8 bases. The length of the CDR3 is 13 residues. J gave up 10 bases and V 4 bases, and 4 bases lay outside the gene matches. Germline lookup yields CDR1 SGHRS and CDR2 YFSETQ. In DNA form, the CDR3 reads TGCGCCAGCAGCGGACAGGGCGACTCACCCCTCCACTTT. As protein: CASSGQGDSPLHF.

CDR3 residues: CASSLLAAGAGELFF. CDR3 bases: TGTGCCAGCAGCCTACTAGCAGCGGGCGCCGGGGAGCTGTTTTTT. V is TRBV9 and J is TRBJ2-2, with TRBD2 as a possible D gene (6 bases). V was trimmed by 4 bases and J by 6 bases, leaving 16 bases between them. In germline, CDR1 is SGDLS, CDR2 YYNGEE. The CDR3 covers 15 residues.

The rearrangement joins TRBV5-1 to TRBJ1-3, with D possibly being TRBD1 (5 bases). This CDR3 region has 15 residues. The V and J ends lost 0 bases and 4 bases respectively, with 11 bases between them. CDR1 is SGHRS, CDR2 YFSETQ, per germline. DNA of the CDR3: TGCGCCAGCAGCTTGGCCATGGGGGGAGGAAACACCATATATTTT. Translating it yields CASSLAMGGGNTIYF.

This rearrangement joins TRBV6-5 to TRBJ1-1; tentatively, D is TRBD1 (5 bases). Deletions cut 5 bases from V and 3 bases from J, with 7 bases between. The CDR3 spans 12 residues. Germline V gene lookup returns CDR1 MNHEY and CDR2 SVGAGI. CDR3 protein: CASSPGHTEAFF. CDR3 bases: TGTGCCAGCAGTCCAGGGCACACTGAAGCTTTCTTT.

This clone was detected ten times or more. The V call is TRBV4-1, the J call TRBJ1-1; D is unresolved. CDR1 and CDR2 from the germline V gene are MGHRA and YSYEKL. Trimming cost V 3 bases and J 5 bases, with 4 bases left between them. The CDR3 sequence is 11 residues long. The CDR3 is CASSQRTEAFF. DNA for the CDR3: TGCGCCAGCAGCCAGAGAACTGAAGCTTTCTTT.

The chain joins TRBV6-5 to TRBJ2-5, with TRBD1 matching over 7 bases. Looked up from germline, CDR1 is MNHEY and CDR2 is SVGAGI. Losses at the gene ends were 2 bases for V and 5 bases for J; bases not matched to a gene: 8. The CDR3 is made up of 15 amino acids. CDR3 loop: CASSYGRGGRETQYF. CDR3 DNA sequence: TGTGCCAGCAGTTACGGGAGAGGGGGCCGCGAGACCCAGTACTTC.

This clone was observed a few times. J is TRBJ1-2 and V is TRBV6-1; possibly TRBD1 for D (5 bases). Germline CDR1 and CDR2: MNHNS and SASEGT. Trimming took off 8 bases at V and 4 bases at J, with 14 bases between the two ends. This CDR3 is 13 amino acids long. The CDR3 sequence: CASSVGGGYGYTF. The DNA for the CDR3 is TGTGCCAGCTCCGTCGGGGGAGGCTATGGCTACACCTTC.

This chain uses TRBV7-9 with TRBJ2-1, with D possibly being TRBD1 or TRBD2 (5 bases each). V lost 5 bases to trimming and J lost 2 bases, with 7 bases between them. The germline V gene has CDR1 SEHNR and CDR2 FQNEAQ (reference sequence). This CDR3 is 13 amino acids long. The CDR3 DNA sequence: TGTGCCAGCAGCCGGGACGCCTACAATGAGCAGTTCTTC. Translated, it gives CASSRDAYNEQFF.

The chain recombines TRBV5-1 with TRBJ2-5, with TRBD2 matching 10 bases. The J segment lost 5 bases and the V segment lost 4 bases, leaving 8 bases of the junction unmatched. This CDR3 spans 15 amino acids. CDR1 is SGHRS and CDR2 is YFSETQ in the germline V gene. The CDR3 DNA is TGCGCCAGCAGCCTACCCCTAGCGGGAGTCGAGACCCAGTACTTC. Its protein product is CASSLPLAGVETQYF.